The 22 T cell receptor beta chains listed next were all sequenced from one sample in a study of cytomegalovirus exposure and HLA in healthy donors. Produced via immunoSEQ multiplex PCR; TCRdb's table is partial and in-frame only. This sample yields a few hundred thousand clones, of which almost 90% are seen a single time; around 0.34% belongs to the top ten. Sequenced: PBMCs. These receptor sequences come from a young woman in good health and CMV-seronegative.

The chain is built from TRBV6-5 and TRBJ1-2; 7 bases match TRBD1. The J segment lost 4 bases and the V segment lost 6 bases, leaving 11 bases of the junction unmatched. This CDR3 spans 15 amino acids. CDR1 and CDR2 (germline): MNHEY, SVGAGI. This CDR3 reads CASSHDRDGCYGYTF. CDR3 in DNA: TGTGCCAGCAGCCACGACAGGGACGGATGCTATGGCTACACCTTC.

The chain carries TRBV6-5 and TRBJ1-1; D is uncertain. The CDR3 has 15 residues. Trimming cost V 0 bases and J 1 base, with 9 bases left between them. From germline, CDR1 is MNHEY and CDR2 SVGAGI. The CDR3 loop reads CASSYSTSSNTEAFF. CDR3 bases: TGTGCCAGCAGTTACTCTACTAGCTCGAACACTGAAGCTTTCTTT.

J is TRBJ1-6 and V is TRBV4-1; the D is unclear. With 1 base removed from V and 6 bases from J, the gap between germline ends came to 16 bases. The length of the CDR3 is 17 residues. Per germline, CDR1 MGHRA and CDR2 YSYEKL. The CDR3 region has the DNA TGCGCCAGCAGCCAAGGCCCGGCGGGTGAAATTAATTCACCCCTCCACTTT. Protein product: CASSQGPAGEINSPLHF.

This chain connects TRBV4-1 to TRBJ1-5, with D possibly matching TRBD1 (6 bases). The V gene lost 0 bases and the J gene lost 3 bases, with 9 bases spanning the gap. The CDR3 spans 15 residues. The V gene's germline CDR1 is MGHRA and CDR2 YSYEKL. CDR3 in amino acids: CASSQERTDNQPQHF. The CDR3 region has the DNA TGCGCCAGCAGCCAAGAAAGGACAGACAATCAGCCCCAGCATTTT.

This rearrangement joins TRBV29-1 to TRBJ2-2, with TRBD2 identical over 10 bases. CDR1 and CDR2 (germline): SQVTM, ANQGSEA. The CDR3 has 14 amino acids. Trimming at V came to 6 bases and at J to 6 bases, leaving 7 bases not matched to a gene. This CDR3 is CSVASGGGSGELFF. The CDR3 DNA reads TGCAGCGTCGCTAGCGGGGGAGGTTCCGGGGAGCTGTTTTTT.

This clone has just a few counts. The chain couples TRBV6-6 to TRBJ2-7; the match to TRBD1 covers 9 bases. Germline CDR1 and CDR2: MNHNY and SVGAGI (reference sequence). The CDR3 is made up of 14 amino acids. The trim removed 6 bases at V and 6 bases at J, leaving 9 bases unmatched. The CDR3 loop reads CASSPGQGFSEQYV. The CDR3 DNA reads TGTGCCAGCAGCCCTGGACAGGGGTTCAGCGAGCAGTACGTC.

The V call is TRBV5-1, the J call TRBJ1-5, with D perhaps TRBD1 (5 bases). This CDR3 spans 14 amino acids. CDR1 and CDR2 from the germline V gene are SGHRS and YFSETQ. V dropped 4 bases and J dropped 3 bases, with 11 bases sitting between them. Written as DNA, the CDR3 is TGCGCCAGCAGCCATGGGGCAGACAATCAGCCCCAGCATTTT. It translates to CASSHGADNQPQHF.

This chain connects TRBV28 to TRBJ2-1, with TRBD1 matching over 9 bases. V lost 6 bases and J lost 0; bases outside the gene matches: 6. The length of the CDR3 is 16 residues. Germline CDR1 is MDHEN and CDR2 is SYDVKM. This CDR3 reads CASSSGTGSSYNEQFF. The CDR3 nucleotides are TGTGCCAGCAGCTCCGGGACAGGGAGCTCCTACAATGAGCAGTTCTTC.

This clone was counted only a few times. V gene TRBV11-2 combines with J gene TRBJ2-4, with TRBD1 matching over 9 bases. The CDR3 has 14 residues. The junction had 5 bases not matched to a gene; V was cut back by 3 bases and J by 8 bases. The germline V gene has CDR1 SGHAT and CDR2 FQNNGV. The CDR3 protein is CASSFRDRDYIQYF. CDR3 DNA sequence: TGTGCCAGCAGCTTCCGGGACAGGGATTACATTCAGTACTTC.

V gene TRBV2 combines with J gene TRBJ1-2; 7 bases map to TRBD1. This CDR3 is 15 amino acids long. Germline V gene lookup returns CDR1 SNHLY and CDR2 FYNNEI. The V and J ends lost 8 bases and 2 bases, in that order; junction bases with no gene match: 11. CDR3 nucleotide sequence: TGTGCCAGCGCGGAGCAGATACAGGGGAACTATGGCTACACCTTC. Protein product: CASAEQIQGNYGYTF. The full variable domain, in which reference TRBV2 and TRBJ1-2 provide the parts outside the CDR3, is EPEVTQTPSHQVTQMGQEVILRCVPISNHLYFYWYRQILGQKVEFLVSFYNNEISEKSEIFDDQFSVERPDGSNFTLKIRSTKLEDSAMYFCASAEQIQGNYGYTFGSGTRLTVV.

V usage is TRBV27 and J usage is TRBJ1-1; TRBD1 agrees at 10 bases. Per the germline V gene, CDR1 is MNHEY and CDR2 is SMNVEV (reference sequence). The length of the CDR3 is 13 residues. After removal of 2 bases from V and 7 bases from J, the junction contained 1 base not matched to a gene. DNA of the CDR3: TGTGCCAGCAGTTTAGGGACAGGGGTTGAAGCTTTCTTT. It encodes CASSLGTGVEAFF.

A single count supports this clone. The rearrangement links TRBV6-5 to TRBJ2-5, with 7 positions matching TRBD2. The CDR3 is 14 amino acids. V shed 0 bases and J 5 bases; nucleotides not matched to a gene: 3. Germline CDR1 reads MNHEY; CDR2 reads SVGAGI. Here the CDR3 DNA reads TGTGCCAGCAGTTACTCGATAGCGGGCGAGACCCAGTACTTC. Its protein product is CASSYSIAGETQYF.

This clone was detected only once. This sequence joins TRBV7-2 and TRBJ2-5, with a possible D match to TRBD1 (6 bases). The CDR3 runs 13 residues. The germline V and J ends were trimmed by 4 bases and 5 bases, with 11 bases remaining between them. Germline-derived CDR1 and CDR2 are SGHTA and FQGNSA. The CDR3 DNA sequence: TGTGCCAGCAGCTCAGGGGAGCTGGAGACCCAGTACTTC. It codes for CASSSGELETQYF.

V and J are TRBV10-1 and TRBJ2-7, with 8 nucleotides matching TRBD1. The CDR3 spans 15 residues. The V gene end was trimmed by 3 bases and the J gene end by 10 bases; junction bases not matched to a gene: 14. In germline, CDR1 is WNHNN, CDR2 SYGVQD (reference sequence). CDR3 nucleotides: TGCGCCAGCAGTGACCAAACCGGGACAGGTTCAATACAGTACGTC. Its translation: CASSDQTGTGSIQYV.

The rearrangement joins TRBV2 to TRBJ1-1; the D gene is possibly TRBD1 (5 bases). Germline V gene sequence: CDR1 SNHLY, CDR2 FYNNEI. The germline V and J ends were trimmed by 5 bases and 3 bases, with 19 bases remaining between them. The CDR3 totals 16 residues. CDR3 nucleotide sequence: TGTGCCAGCAGTTCTGAAAGGGAGGGGTTTGACACTGAAGCTTTCTTT. Its translation is CASSSEREGFDTEAFF.

This chain joins TRBV27 and TRBJ2-7, with 7 bases fitting TRBD1. The germline gives CDR1 MNHEY, CDR2 SMNVEV (reference sequence). This CDR3 contains 14 residues. V dropped 5 bases and J dropped 2; count of bases not matched to a gene: 6. Here the CDR3 DNA reads TGTGCCAGCAGTCCAACAGGGGTCCCCTACGAGCAGTACTTC. Protein: CASSPTGVPYEQYF.

This chain uses TRBV7-6 with TRBJ1-5; tentative D call: TRBD1 (6 bases). The V gene's germline CDR1 is SGHVS and CDR2 FNYEAQ. The ends were cut back, 4 bases at V and 2 bases at J, with 12 bases in the middle. This CDR3 is built from 15 residues. The CDR3 DNA reads as TGTGCCAGCAGCTCACAGGGTAGGGGCAATCAGCCCCAGCATTTT. As protein: CASSSQGRGNQPQHF.

The V call is TRBV5-4, the J call TRBJ2-7; 8 nucleotides line up with TRBD1. CDR1 is SGHNT and CDR2 is YYREEE in the germline V gene (reference sequence). V trimming: 4 bases; J trimming: 5 bases; junction bases outside the gene matches: 5. CDR3 size: 13 residues. The CDR3: CASSTDRGDEQYF. CDR3 DNA: TGTGCCAGCAGCACCGACAGGGGAGACGAGCAGTACTTC.

V and J are TRBV4-3 and TRBJ2-1; 8 bases are a match to TRBD2. This CDR3 has 15 residues. V shed 4 bases and J 0 bases; nucleotides not matched to a gene: 2. Germline CDR1 LGHNA, CDR2 YSLEER. The DNA for the CDR3 is TGCGCCAGCAGCCTCGCGGGGGGCTCCTACAATGAGCAGTTCTTC. Residues: CASSLAGGSYNEQFF.

This clone appeared once. The rearrangement uses TRBV29-1 and TRBJ1-1, with 8 bases fitting TRBD1. Germline values: CDR1 SQVTM, CDR2 ANQGSEA. The CDR3 is 13 residues long. J gave up 4 bases and V 4 bases, and 5 bases lay outside the gene matches. The CDR3 DNA sequence: TGCAGCGTTGTTTCTACAGGGGGCACTGAAGCTTTCTTT. This sequence encodes CSVVSTGGTEAFF.

The V gene is TRBV7-8, the J gene TRBJ2-3; a possible D gene is TRBD2 (6 bases). This CDR3 has 16 residues. Germline CDR1 SGHVS, CDR2 FQNEAQ. Trimming left V 2 bases short and J 7 bases short, with 19 bases between. The CDR3 loop is CASSLRGAKDYYTQYF. For the CDR3, the DNA is TGTGCCAGCAGCTTAAGGGGAGCGAAGGACTACTATACGCAGTATTTT.

V usage is TRBV10-2 and J usage is TRBJ1-1; D gene unclear. Trimming removed 4 bases from V and 0 bases from J, with 15 bases in between. Germline V gene data show CDR1 as WSHSY and CDR2 as SAAADI. The CDR3 length is 16 residues. In nucleotides, the CDR3 is TGCGCCAGCAGTGTTATGGGCAGCCTAATGAACACTGAAGCTTTCTTT. Residues: CASSVMGSLMNTEAFF.